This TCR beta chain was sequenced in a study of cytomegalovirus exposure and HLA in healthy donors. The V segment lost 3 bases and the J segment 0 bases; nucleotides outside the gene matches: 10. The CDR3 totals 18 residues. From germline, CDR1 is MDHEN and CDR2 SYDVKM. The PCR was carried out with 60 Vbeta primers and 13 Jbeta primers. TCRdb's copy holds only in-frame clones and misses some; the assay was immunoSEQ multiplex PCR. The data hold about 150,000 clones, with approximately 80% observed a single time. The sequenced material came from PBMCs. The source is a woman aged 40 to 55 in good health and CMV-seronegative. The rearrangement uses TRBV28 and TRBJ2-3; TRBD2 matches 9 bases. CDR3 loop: CASSFSLSGRISTDTQYF. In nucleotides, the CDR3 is TGTGCCAGCAGTTTTTCGCTAAGCGGGAGGATTAGCACAGATACGCAGTATTTT.